These 15 T cell receptor beta chains share one sample of origin, sequenced in a study of response to subunit inactivated influenza vaccine. TCRdb itself ran the RT-PCR reads through MiXCR, one entry per CDR3 protein. The sample yields about 480,000 distinct CDR3 sequences, 25% seen once. Material: CD4+ T cells sorted from PBMCs, obtained around 5 days after vaccination. The origin of the receptors is a man between 45 and 60 years old who received an inactivated influenza vaccine.

Written as DNA, the CDR3 is TGTGCCAGCAGTTCCCCAACCGGGACTAGCGGAAGATCCTACAATGAGCAGTTCTTC. Its translation: CASSSPTGTSGRSYNEQFF. This rearrangement joins TRBV6-2 or TRBV6-3 to TRBJ2-1; 11 positions match TRBD2. CDR3 length: 19 amino acids. Germline V lookup: CDR1 MNHEY, CDR2 SVGEGT. The trim removed 4 bases at V and 1 base at J, leaving 12 bases unmatched.

The rearrangement joins TRBV24-1 to TRBJ1-5; no reliable D call. The germline V and J ends were trimmed by 4 bases and 0 bases, with 9 bases remaining between them. Germline V gene sequence: CDR1 KGHDR, CDR2 SFDVKD. The CDR3 covers 15 residues. CDR3 nucleotides: TGTGCCACCAGTGAAGTACAGATTAGCAATCAGCCCCAGCATTTT. Translated, it gives CATSEVQISNQPQHF.

The J gene is TRBJ2-2, the V gene TRBV7-8, with 9 bases lining up with TRBD1. Germline CDR1 SGHVS, CDR2 FQNEAQ. This CDR3 region has 16 residues. V lost 5 bases and J lost 6; bases outside the gene matches: 10. CDR3 nucleotides: TGTGCCAGCAGCCCCAACCATAGACAGGGGGCCGGGGAGCTGTTTTTT. This encodes CASSPNHRQGAGELFF.

DNA of the CDR3: TGTGCCAGCAGTGAGTTAGGACTAGCATCGGAAGAGACCCAGTACTTC. Encoded protein: CASSELGLASEETQYF. The chain couples TRBV25-1 to TRBJ2-5, with 8 nucleotides matching TRBD2. Trimming removed 3 bases from V and 3 bases from J; junction bases left unmatched: 9. Germline V gene sequence: CDR1 MGHDK, CDR2 SYGVNS. CDR3 size: 16 residues.

This chain connects TRBV6-2 or TRBV6-3 to TRBJ2-7, with 7 positions matching TRBD1. Germline loops: CDR1 MNHEY, CDR2 SVGEGT. This CDR3 has 15 residues. V dropped 6 bases and J dropped 0; count of bases not matched to a gene: 8. The CDR3 is CASSPGQHFSYEQYF. CDR3 nucleotide sequence: TGTGCCAGCAGCCCGGGACAGCATTTCTCCTACGAGCAGTACTTC.

The V call is TRBV2, the J call TRBJ2-7; D is uncertain. From germline, CDR1 is SNHLY and CDR2 FYNNEI. This CDR3 comprises 12 residues. V lost 6 bases and J 6 bases, leaving 12 bases between the germline ends. The CDR3 reads CASRQDPAEQYF. CDR3 coding DNA: TGTGCCAGCAGACAAGATCCGGCCGAGCAGTACTTC.

The table lists this clonotype with a count of one. The genes are TRBV6-1 and TRBJ1-4; a possible D gene is TRBD1 (6 bases). V dropped 6 bases and J dropped 5 bases, with 16 bases sitting between them. Per the germline V gene, CDR1 is MNHNS and CDR2 is SASEGT. The CDR3 contains 15 residues. In DNA, the CDR3 is TGTGCCAGCAGCCAGGGGAGGGCCGAGAATGAAAAACTGTTTTTT. This gives the protein CASSQGRAENEKLFF.

The chain recombines TRBV5-1 with TRBJ2-1; D is possibly TRBD1 or TRBD2 (5 bases each). The CDR3 extends over 13 amino acids. Trimming left V 2 bases short and J 6 bases short, with 9 bases between. From germline, CDR1 is SGHRS and CDR2 YFSETQ. CDR3 sequence reads: CASSFPGPNEQFF. The CDR3 nucleotides read TGCGCCAGCAGCTTTCCGGGACCCAATGAGCAGTTCTTC. Together with reference TRBV5-1 and TRBJ2-1, the CDR3 gives the full variable domain: KAGVTQTPRYLIKTRGQQVTLSCSPISGHRSVSWYQQTPGQGLQFLFEYFSETQRNKGNFPGRFSGRQFSNSRSEMNVSTLELGDSALYLCASSFPGPNEQFFGPGTRLTVL.

This clonotype was picked up many times. V is TRBV25-1 and J is TRBJ1-6; 7 nucleotides match TRBD1. V trimming: 4 bases; J trimming: 5 bases; junction bases outside the gene matches: 5. The CDR3 is 15 amino acids. Germline CDR1 reads MGHDK; CDR2 reads SYGVNS. The CDR3 spells CASSGWDRNNSPLHF. The CDR3 nucleotides read TGTGCCAGCAGTGGGTGGGACAGAAATAATTCACCCCTCCACTTT.

This clonotype showed up many times. The rearrangement joins TRBV5-1 to TRBJ2-7, with D hard to call. The CDR3 spans 13 residues. The ends were cut back, 1 base at V and 3 bases at J, with 8 bases in the middle. Germline V gene sequence: CDR1 SGHRS, CDR2 YFSETQ. This CDR3 reads CASSLNRDYEQYF. DNA for the CDR3: TGCGCCAGCAGCTTGAACAGAGACTACGAGCAGTACTTC.

This clonotype has a handful of counts. V and J are TRBV4-1 and TRBJ1-5; a possible D gene is TRBD1 (5 bases). With 8 bases removed from V and 2 bases from J, the gap between germline ends came to 19 bases. In germline, CDR1 is MGHRA, CDR2 YSYEKL. The CDR3 is 16 amino acids. The CDR3 DNA is TGCGCCAGCGCTCGGGAGGGGTTGGTCGGCAATCAGCCCCAGCATTTT. It encodes CASAREGLVGNQPQHF.

The chain is built from TRBV29-1 and TRBJ2-2; possibly TRBD2 for D (6 bases). V dropped 5 bases and J dropped 5 bases, with 18 bases sitting between them. The length of the CDR3 is 15 residues. Germline V CDR1 and CDR2: SQVTM, ANQGSEA. DNA for the CDR3: TGCAGCGTTCCCACTGGGGCGGGATCGACCGGGGAGCTGTTTTTT. As protein: CSVPTGAGSTGELFF.

There are a few counts of this clonotype. V usage is TRBV10-3 and J usage is TRBJ2-2; maybe TRBD1 (5 bases). The germline CDR1 and CDR2 sequences are ENHRY and SYGVKD. V lost 6 bases and J 6 bases, leaving 11 bases between the germline ends. This CDR3 contains 13 residues. The chain's CDR3 is CAIRTGVAGELFF. CDR3 DNA sequence: TGTGCCATCAGAACAGGTGTCGCCGGGGAGCTGTTTTTT.

This clonotype was recorded a few times. The rearrangement uses TRBV18 and TRBJ1-2; the match to TRBD1 covers 7 bases. The CDR3 sequence is 16 residues long. Germline CDR1 and CDR2: KGHSH and LQKENI. J lost 0 bases, V lost 3 bases, and 7 bases had no gene match. The CDR3 region has the DNA TGTGCCAGCTCACCGAGCAGGGGGACTCCTAACTATGGCTACACCTTC. It translates to CASSPSRGTPNYGYTF.

This clonotype has just one count. Since a much larger clone is just one base distant, this may be a read error. The chain is built from TRBV7-3 and TRBJ1-1; tentatively, D is TRBD1 (6 bases). Trimming took 5 bases from V and 2 from J, leaving 12 bases between them. Germline V gene sequence: CDR1 SGHTA, CDR2 FQGTGA. This CDR3 spans 14 amino acids. CDR3 DNA: TGTGCCAGCAGCGCCAGGGGAGGAAACACTGAAGCTTTCTTT. Protein: CASSARGGNTEAFF.